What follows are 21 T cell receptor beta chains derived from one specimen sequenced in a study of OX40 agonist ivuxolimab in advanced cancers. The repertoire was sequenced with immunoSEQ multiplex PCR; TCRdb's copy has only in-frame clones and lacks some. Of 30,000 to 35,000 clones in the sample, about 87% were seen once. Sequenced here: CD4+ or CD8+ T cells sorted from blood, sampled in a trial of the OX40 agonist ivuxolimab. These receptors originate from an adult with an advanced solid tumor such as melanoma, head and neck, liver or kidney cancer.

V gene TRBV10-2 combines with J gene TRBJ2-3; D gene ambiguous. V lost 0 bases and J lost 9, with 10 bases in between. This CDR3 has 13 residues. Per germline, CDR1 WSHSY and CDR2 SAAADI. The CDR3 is CASSESLGYTQYF. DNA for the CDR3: TGCGCCAGCAGTGAGTCGTTAGGGTACACGCAGTATTTT.

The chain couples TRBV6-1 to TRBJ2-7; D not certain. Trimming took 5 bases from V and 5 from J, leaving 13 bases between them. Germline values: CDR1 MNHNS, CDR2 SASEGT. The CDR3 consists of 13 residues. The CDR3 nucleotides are TGTGCCAGCAGTCCCCGACCGGCCGACGAGCAGTACTTC. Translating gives CASSPRPADEQYF.

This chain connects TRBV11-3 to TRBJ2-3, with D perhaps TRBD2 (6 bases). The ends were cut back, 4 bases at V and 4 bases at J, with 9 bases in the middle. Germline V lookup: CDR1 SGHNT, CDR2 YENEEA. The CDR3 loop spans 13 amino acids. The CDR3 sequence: CASSSGLSDTQYF. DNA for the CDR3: TGTGCCAGCAGCTCGGGACTTTCAGATACGCAGTATTTT.

The CDR3 sequence: CASRPDGLDTEAFF. As DNA, the CDR3 is TGTGCCAGCAGGCCAGACGGGTTGGACACTGAAGCTTTCTTT. This rearrangement joins TRBV7-2 to TRBJ1-1; D unclear. The CDR3 covers 14 residues. Germline V gene lookup returns CDR1 SGHTA and CDR2 FQGNSA. V shed 6 bases and J shed 3 bases, with 14 bases lying between them.

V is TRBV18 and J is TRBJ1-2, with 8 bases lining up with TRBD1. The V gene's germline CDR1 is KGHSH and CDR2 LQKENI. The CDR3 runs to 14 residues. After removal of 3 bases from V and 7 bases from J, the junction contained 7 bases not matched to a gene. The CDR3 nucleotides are TGTGCCAGCTCACCCGACAGGGGCGGTGGTGGCTACACCTTC. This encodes CASSPDRGGGGYTF.

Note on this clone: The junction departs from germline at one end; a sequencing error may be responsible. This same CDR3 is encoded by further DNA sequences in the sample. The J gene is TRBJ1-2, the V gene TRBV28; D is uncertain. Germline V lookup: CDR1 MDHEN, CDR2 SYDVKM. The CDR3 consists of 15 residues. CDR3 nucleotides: TGCGCCAGCAGATCTCTGGGCCTTCGTTCCTATGGCTACACCTTC. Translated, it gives CASRSLGLRSYGYTF.

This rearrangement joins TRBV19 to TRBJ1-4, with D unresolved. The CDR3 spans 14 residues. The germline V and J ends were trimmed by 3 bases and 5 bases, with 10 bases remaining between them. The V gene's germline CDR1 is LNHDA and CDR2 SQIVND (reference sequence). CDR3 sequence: CASSIYRENEKLFF. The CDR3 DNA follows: TGTGCCAGTAGTATTTACCGGGAAAATGAAAAACTGTTTTTT.

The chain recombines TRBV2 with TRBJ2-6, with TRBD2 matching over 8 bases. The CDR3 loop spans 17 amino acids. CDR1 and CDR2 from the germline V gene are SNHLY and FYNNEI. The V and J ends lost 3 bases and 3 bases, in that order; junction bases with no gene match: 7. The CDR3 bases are TGTGCCAGCAGTGAGGCGGGGGGCCTCTTTGGGGCCAACGTCCTGACTTTC. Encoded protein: CASSEAGGLFGANVLTF.

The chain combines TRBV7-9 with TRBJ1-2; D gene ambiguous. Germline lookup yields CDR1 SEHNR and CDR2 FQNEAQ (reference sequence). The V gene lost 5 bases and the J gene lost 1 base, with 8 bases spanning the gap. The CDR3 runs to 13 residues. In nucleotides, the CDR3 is TGTGCCAGCAGCCCCGGGAATAACTATGGCTACACCTTC. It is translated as CASSPGNNYGYTF.

The CDR3 loop is CASSSQAGGDTGELFF. CDR3 nucleotide sequence: TGTGCCAGCTCATCTCAAGCGGGAGGGGACACCGGGGAGCTGTTTTTT. V and J are TRBV18 and TRBJ2-2; TRBD2 aligns across 10 bases. This CDR3 region has 16 residues. CDR1 is KGHSH and CDR2 is LQKENI in the germline V gene. With 5 bases clipped from V and 3 bases from J, the junction kept 6 bases outside the gene matches.

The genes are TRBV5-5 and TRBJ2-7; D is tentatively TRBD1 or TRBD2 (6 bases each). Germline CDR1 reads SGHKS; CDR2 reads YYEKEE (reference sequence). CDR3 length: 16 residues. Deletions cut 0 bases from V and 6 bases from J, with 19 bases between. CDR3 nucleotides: TGTGCCAGCAGCTTGGAGGGCGGGACACGATTCGGCGAGCAGTACTTC. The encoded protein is CASSLEGGTRFGEQYF.

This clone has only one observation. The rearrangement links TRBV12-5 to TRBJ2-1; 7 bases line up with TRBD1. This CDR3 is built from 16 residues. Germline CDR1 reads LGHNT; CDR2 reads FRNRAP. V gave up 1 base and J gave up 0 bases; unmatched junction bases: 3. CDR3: CASGLGAGGSYNEQFF. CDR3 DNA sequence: TGTGCTAGTGGTTTGGGGGCAGGGGGCTCCTACAATGAGCAGTTCTTC. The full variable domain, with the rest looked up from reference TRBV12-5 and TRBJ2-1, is DARVTQTPRHKVTEMGQEVTMRCQPILGHNTVFWYRQTMMQGLELLAYFRNRAPLDDSGMPKDRFSAEMPDATLATLKIQPSEPRDSAVYFCASGLGAGGSYNEQFFGPGTRLTVL.

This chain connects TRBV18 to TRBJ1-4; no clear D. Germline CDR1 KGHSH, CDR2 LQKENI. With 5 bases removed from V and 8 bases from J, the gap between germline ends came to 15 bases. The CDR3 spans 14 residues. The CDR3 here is CASSTIEVGEKLFF. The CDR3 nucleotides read TGTGCCAGCTCAACCATCGAAGTTGGCGAAAAACTGTTTTTT. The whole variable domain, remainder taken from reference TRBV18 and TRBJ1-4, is NAGVMQNPRHLVRRRGQEARLRCSPMKGHSHVYWYRQLPEEGLKFMVYLQKENIIDESGMPKERFSAEFPKEGPSILRIQQVVRGDSAAYFCASSTIEVGEKLFFGSGTQLSVL.

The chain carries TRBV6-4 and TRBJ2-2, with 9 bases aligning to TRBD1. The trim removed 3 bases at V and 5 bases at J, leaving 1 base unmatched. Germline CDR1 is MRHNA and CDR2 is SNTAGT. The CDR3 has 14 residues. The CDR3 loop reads CASSEQGATGELFF. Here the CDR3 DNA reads TGTGCCAGCAGTGAACAGGGGGCAACCGGGGAGCTGTTTTTT.

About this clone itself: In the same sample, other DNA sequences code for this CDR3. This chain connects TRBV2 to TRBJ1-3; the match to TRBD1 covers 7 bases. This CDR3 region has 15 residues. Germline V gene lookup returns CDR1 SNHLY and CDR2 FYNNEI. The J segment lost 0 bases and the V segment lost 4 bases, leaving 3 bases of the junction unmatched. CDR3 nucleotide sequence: TGTGCCAGCAGTGTAACAGGGGACTCTGGAAACACCATATATTTT. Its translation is CASSVTGDSGNTIYF. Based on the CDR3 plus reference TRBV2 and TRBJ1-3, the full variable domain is EPEVTQTPSHQVTQMGQEVILRCVPISNHLYFYWYRQILGQKVEFLVSFYNNEISEKSEIFDDQFSVERPDGSNFTLKIRSTKLEDSAMYFCASSVTGDSGNTIYFGEGSWLTVV.

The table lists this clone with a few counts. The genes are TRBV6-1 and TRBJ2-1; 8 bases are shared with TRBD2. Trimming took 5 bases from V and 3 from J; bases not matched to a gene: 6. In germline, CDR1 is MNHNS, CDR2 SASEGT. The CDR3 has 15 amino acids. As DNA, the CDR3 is TGTGCCAGCAGTTCACTAGCGGACTTCTACAATGAGCAGTTCTTC. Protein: CASSSLADFYNEQFF.

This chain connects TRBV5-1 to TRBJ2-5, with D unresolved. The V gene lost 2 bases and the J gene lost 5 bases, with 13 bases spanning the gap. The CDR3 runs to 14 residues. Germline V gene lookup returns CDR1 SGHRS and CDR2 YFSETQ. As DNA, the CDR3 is TGCGCCAGCAGCTTAGACGCAGTCTCGGAGACCCAGTACTTC. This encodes CASSLDAVSETQYF.

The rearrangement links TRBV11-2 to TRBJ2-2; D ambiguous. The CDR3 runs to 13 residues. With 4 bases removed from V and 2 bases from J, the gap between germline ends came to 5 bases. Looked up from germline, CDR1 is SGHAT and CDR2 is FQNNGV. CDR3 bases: TGTGCCAGCAGCTCCTTAAACACCGGGGAGCTGTTTTTT. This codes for CASSSLNTGELFF. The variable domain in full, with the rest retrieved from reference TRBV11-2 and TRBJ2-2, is EAGVAQSPRYKIIEKRQSVAFWCNPISGHATLYWYQQILGQGPKLLIQFQNNGVVDDSQLPKDRFSAERLKGVDSTLKIQPAKLEDSAVYLCASSSLNTGELFFGEGSRLTVL.

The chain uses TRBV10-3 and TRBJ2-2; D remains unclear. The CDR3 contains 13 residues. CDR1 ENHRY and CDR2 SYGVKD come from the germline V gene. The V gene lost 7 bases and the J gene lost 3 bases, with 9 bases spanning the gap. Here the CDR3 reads CAITGGHTGELFF. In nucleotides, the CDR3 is TGTGCCATCACTGGCGGACACACCGGGGAGCTGTTTTTT.

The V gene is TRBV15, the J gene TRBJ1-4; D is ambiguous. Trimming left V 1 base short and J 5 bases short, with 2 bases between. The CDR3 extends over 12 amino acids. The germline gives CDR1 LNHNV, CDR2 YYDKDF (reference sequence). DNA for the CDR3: TGTGCCACCAGCAGAGTCAATGAAAAACTGTTTTTT. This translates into CATSRVNEKLFF.

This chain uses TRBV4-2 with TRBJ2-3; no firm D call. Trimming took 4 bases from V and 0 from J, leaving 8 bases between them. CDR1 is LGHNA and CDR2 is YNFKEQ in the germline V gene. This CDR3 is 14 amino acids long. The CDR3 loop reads CASSPYVSTDTQYF. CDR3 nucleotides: TGTGCCAGCAGCCCATACGTTAGCACAGATACGCAGTATTTT.